The 12 T cell receptor beta chains below were found in one sample sequenced in a study of blood T cell repertoires in COVID-19. The protocol was immunoSEQ multiplex PCR, while the TCRdb copy is restricted to in-frame clones and leaves out a portion. The table records fewer than 300,000 clones, roughly four fifths of them present only once. Sequencing used peripheral blood. These receptors were taken from a woman in her forties or fifties who had recovered from COVID-19.

The chain recombines TRBV7-2 with TRBJ2-1; TRBD1 matches at 7 bases. This CDR3 has 15 amino acids. Trimming removed 3 bases from V and 3 bases from J; junction bases left unmatched: 5. Germline lookup yields CDR1 SGHTA and CDR2 FQGNSA. CDR3 region: CASSFAGTDYNEQFF. The CDR3 DNA reads TGTGCCAGCAGCTTTGCCGGGACAGACTACAATGAGCAGTTCTTC.

V gene TRBV7-9 combines with J gene TRBJ2-7; tentative D call: TRBD1 (6 bases). V was pared by 6 bases and J by 2 bases, with 14 bases between. In germline, CDR1 is SEHNR, CDR2 FQNEAQ (reference sequence). The CDR3 has 14 amino acids. This chain's CDR3 is CASRPGQSTYEQYF. The CDR3 DNA reads TGTGCCAGCAGGCCTGGACAGAGTACCTACGAGCAGTACTTC.

This clone was picked up one time. The chain recombines TRBV29-1 with TRBJ1-1; 10 bases fit TRBD1. Germline CDR1 reads SQVTM; CDR2 reads ANQGSEA. The ends lost 7 bases at V and 4 bases at J; junction bases unmatched: 6. The CDR3 spans 13 residues. The CDR3 sequence: CSAGQGTGTEAFF. In DNA form, the CDR3 reads TGCAGCGCGGGACAGGGGACGGGCACTGAAGCTTTCTTT.

The chain has TRBV5-1 and TRBJ2-7, with 9 positions matching TRBD1. The CDR3 is 17 residues long. J was trimmed by 0 bases and V by 5 bases; bases with no gene match: 12. Germline loops: CDR1 SGHRS, CDR2 YFSETQ. The CDR3 reads CASRQGALSGHSYEQYF. The CDR3, as DNA: TGCGCCAGCAGACAGGGGGCTTTGAGCGGACACTCCTACGAGCAGTACTTC.

The J gene is TRBJ2-3, the V gene TRBV25-1; TRBD2 matches at 9 bases. The CDR3 runs to 16 residues. V was pared by 6 bases and J by 0 bases, with 7 bases of the junction left unmatched. Germline-derived CDR1 and CDR2 are MGHDK and SYGVNS. DNA for the CDR3: TGTGCCAGCAGCCGCGGGGGGGCCCCTAGCACAGATACGCAGTATTTT. Translated: CASSRGGAPSTDTQYF.

This rearrangement joins TRBV27 to TRBJ2-2; 9 nucleotides line up with TRBD2. The CDR3 has 16 residues. CDR1 is MNHEY and CDR2 is SMNVEV in the germline V gene (reference sequence). The junction had 6 bases not matched to a gene; V was cut back by 2 bases and J by 5 bases. CDR3: CASSLPSGTRTGELFF. The DNA of the CDR3 is TGTGCCAGCAGTTTACCTAGCGGGACGAGGACCGGGGAGCTGTTTTTT.

The chain employs TRBV4-3 and TRBJ2-7, with TRBD2 as a possible D gene (6 bases). V dropped 4 bases and J dropped 0 bases, with 7 bases sitting between them. The length of the CDR3 is 13 residues. The germline V gene has CDR1 LGHNA and CDR2 YSLEER. The chain's CDR3 is CASSLDYSYEQYF. The CDR3 DNA reads TGCGCCAGCAGCCTGGACTACTCCTACGAGCAGTACTTC.

The chain joins TRBV18 to TRBJ2-2, with D unclear. V lost 1 base, J lost 4 bases, and 13 bases lay in between. The V gene's germline CDR1 is KGHSH and CDR2 LQKENI. The CDR3 length is 16 residues. For the CDR3, the DNA is TGTGCCAGCTCACCACGGGCAGACCGACCCACCGGGGAGCTGTTTTTT. It yields the protein CASSPRADRPTGELFF.

The chain combines TRBV19 with TRBJ1-1, with D possibly matching TRBD1 (6 bases). The germline V and J ends were trimmed by 5 bases and 2 bases, with 15 bases remaining between them. The CDR3 spans 15 residues. Germline V gene sequence: CDR1 LNHDA, CDR2 SQIVND (reference sequence). The CDR3 here is CASSPEQGRNTEAFF. CDR3 nucleotide sequence: TGTGCCAGTAGTCCCGAACAGGGCCGCAACACTGAAGCTTTCTTT.

This chain joins TRBV19 and TRBJ2-5, with 8 bases identical to TRBD1. Trimming removed 3 bases from V and 6 bases from J; junction bases left unmatched: 6. The CDR3 has 14 residues. From germline, CDR1 is LNHDA and CDR2 SQIVND (reference sequence). CDR3 sequence reads: CASSMTGDGQTQYF. The CDR3 nucleotides read TGTGCCAGTAGTATGACAGGGGACGGTCAGACCCAGTACTTC.

V usage is TRBV21-1 and J usage is TRBJ1-1. TRBV21-1 is classified as a pseudogene. The CDR3 runs 14 residues. The CDR3 DNA sequence: TGTGCCAGCAAGGACGGGAGGAAAGATTCAAAAGCTTTCTTT. It translates to CASKDGRKDSKAFF.

This chain joins TRBV28 and TRBJ2-1, with TRBD1 as a possible D gene (6 bases). Germline values: CDR1 MDHEN, CDR2 SYDVKM. Trimming removed 6 bases at V and 2 bases at J, with 14 bases between. This CDR3 is 15 amino acids long. CDR3 nucleotides: TGTGCCAGCAGGCCAGCCGCAGGGGCCTACAATGAGCAGTTCTTC. This codes for CASRPAAGAYNEQFF.